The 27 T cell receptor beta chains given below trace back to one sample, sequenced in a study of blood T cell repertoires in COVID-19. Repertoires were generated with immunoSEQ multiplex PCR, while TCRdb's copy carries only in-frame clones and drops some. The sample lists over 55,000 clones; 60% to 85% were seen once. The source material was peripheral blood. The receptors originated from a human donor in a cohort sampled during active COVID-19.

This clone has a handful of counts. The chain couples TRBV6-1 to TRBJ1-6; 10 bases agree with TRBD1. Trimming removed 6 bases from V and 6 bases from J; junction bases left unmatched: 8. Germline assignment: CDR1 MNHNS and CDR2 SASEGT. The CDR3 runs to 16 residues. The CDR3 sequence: CASREWGQGLNSPLHF. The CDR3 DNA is TGTGCCAGCAGAGAATGGGGACAGGGGCTTAATTCACCCCTCCACTTT.

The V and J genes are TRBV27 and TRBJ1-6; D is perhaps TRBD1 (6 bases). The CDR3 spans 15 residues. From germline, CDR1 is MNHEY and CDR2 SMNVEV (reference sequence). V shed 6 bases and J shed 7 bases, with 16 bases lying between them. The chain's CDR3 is CASSPGTPVNSPLHF. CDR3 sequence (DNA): TGTGCCAGCAGCCCTGGGACACCGGTAAATTCACCCCTCCACTTT.

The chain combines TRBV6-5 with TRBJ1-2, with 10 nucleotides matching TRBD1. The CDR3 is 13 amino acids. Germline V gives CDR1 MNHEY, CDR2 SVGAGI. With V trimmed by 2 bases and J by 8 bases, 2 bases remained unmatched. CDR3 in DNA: TGTGCCAGCAGTTACGGACAGGGGGAGGGCTACACCTTC. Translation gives CASSYGQGEGYTF.

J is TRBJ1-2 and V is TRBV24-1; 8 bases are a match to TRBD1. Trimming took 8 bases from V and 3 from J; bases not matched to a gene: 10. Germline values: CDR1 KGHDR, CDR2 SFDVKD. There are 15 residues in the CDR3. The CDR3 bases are TGTGCCACCATCCAGGGACAGGAGCTCTACTATGGCTACACCTTC. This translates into CATIQGQELYYGYTF.

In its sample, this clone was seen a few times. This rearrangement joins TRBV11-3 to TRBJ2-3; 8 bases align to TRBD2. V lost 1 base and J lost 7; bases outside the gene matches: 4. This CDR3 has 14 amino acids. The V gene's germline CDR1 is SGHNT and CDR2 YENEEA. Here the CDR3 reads CASSLAREGNTQYF. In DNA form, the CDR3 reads TGTGCCAGCAGCTTAGCCCGGGAGGGGAATACGCAGTATTTT.

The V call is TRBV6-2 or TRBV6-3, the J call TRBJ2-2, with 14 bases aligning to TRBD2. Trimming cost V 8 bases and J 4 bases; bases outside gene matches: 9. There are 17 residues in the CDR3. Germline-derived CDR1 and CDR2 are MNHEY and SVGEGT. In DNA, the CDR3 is TGTGCCAGCGGCCGACTAGCGGGGGGGCGAGGCACCGGGGAGCTGTTTTTT. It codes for CASGRLAGGRGTGELFF.

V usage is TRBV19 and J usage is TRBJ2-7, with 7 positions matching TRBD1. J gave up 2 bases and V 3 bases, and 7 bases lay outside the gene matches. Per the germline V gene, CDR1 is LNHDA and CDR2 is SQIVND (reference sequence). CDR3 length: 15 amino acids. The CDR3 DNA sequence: TGTGCCAGTAGTATTCCGGGACAGCTAACCTACGAGCAGTACTTC. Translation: CASSIPGQLTYEQYF. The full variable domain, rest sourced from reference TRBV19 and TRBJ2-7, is DGGITQSPKYLFRKEGQNVTLSCEQNLNHDAMYWYRQDPGQGLRLIYYSQIVNDFQKGDIAEGYSVSREKKESFPLTVTSAQKNPTAFYLCASSIPGQLTYEQYFGPGTRLTVT.

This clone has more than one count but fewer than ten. As DNA, the CDR3 is TGTGCCAGCAGTCAGGGGGTTTTTGGAGATACGCAGTATTTT. This translates into CASSQGVFGDTQYF. The chain is built from TRBV5-6 and TRBJ2-3, with TRBD1 matching over 7 bases. Germline V CDR1 and CDR2: SGHDT, YYEEEE. This CDR3 is built from 14 residues. Losses at the gene ends were 5 bases for V and 5 bases for J; bases not matched to a gene: 8. Variable domain in full (rest from reference TRBV5-6 and TRBJ2-3): DAGVTQSPTHLIKTRGQQVTLRCSPKSGHDTVSWYQQALGQGPQFIFQYYEEEERQRGNFPDRFSGHQFPNYSSELNVNALLLGDSALYLCASSQGVFGDTQYFGPGTRLTVL.

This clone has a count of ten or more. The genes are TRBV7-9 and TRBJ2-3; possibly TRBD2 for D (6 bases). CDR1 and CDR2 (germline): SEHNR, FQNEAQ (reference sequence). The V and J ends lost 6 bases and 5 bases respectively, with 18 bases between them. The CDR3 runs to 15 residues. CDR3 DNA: TGTGCCAGCAGACCGGGAGTACAAGAGGTAGATACGCAGTATTTT. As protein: CASRPGVQEVDTQYF.

The CDR3: CASSPIPSGGAVTQYF. The CDR3 nucleotides are TGTGCCAGCAGTCCGATTCCTAGCGGGGGGGCCGTTACGCAGTATTTT. The V gene is TRBV6-2 or TRBV6-3, the J gene TRBJ2-3, with 12 bases identical to TRBD2. Germline V gene data show CDR1 as MNHEY and CDR2 as SVGEGT. This CDR3 spans 16 amino acids. The V segment lost 5 bases and the J segment 8 bases; nucleotides outside the gene matches: 11.

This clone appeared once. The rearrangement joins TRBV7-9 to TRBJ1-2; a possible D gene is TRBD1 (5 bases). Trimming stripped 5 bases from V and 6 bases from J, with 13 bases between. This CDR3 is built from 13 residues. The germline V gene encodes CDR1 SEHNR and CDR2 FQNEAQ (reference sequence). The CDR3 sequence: CASSTQGAHGYTF. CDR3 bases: TGTGCCAGCAGCACCCAGGGTGCACATGGCTACACCTTC.

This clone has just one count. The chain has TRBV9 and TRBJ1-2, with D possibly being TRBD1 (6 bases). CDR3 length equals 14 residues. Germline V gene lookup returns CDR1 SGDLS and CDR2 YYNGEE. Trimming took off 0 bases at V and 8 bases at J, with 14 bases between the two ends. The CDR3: CASSVGGTRAGYTF. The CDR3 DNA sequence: TGTGCCAGCAGCGTAGGTGGGACACGTGCGGGCTACACCTTC. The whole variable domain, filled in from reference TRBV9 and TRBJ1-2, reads DSGVTQTPKHLITATGQRVTLRCSPRSGDLSVYWYQQSLDQGLQFLIQYYNGEERAKGNILERFSAQQFPDLHSELNLSSLELGDSALYFCASSVGGTRAGYTFGSGTRLTVV.

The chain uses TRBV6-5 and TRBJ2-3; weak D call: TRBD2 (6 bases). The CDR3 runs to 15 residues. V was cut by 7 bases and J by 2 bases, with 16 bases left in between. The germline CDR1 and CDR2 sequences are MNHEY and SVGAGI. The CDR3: CASTPAGGATDTQYF. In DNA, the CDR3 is TGTGCCAGCACTCCCGCAGGAGGGGCCACAGATACGCAGTATTTT.

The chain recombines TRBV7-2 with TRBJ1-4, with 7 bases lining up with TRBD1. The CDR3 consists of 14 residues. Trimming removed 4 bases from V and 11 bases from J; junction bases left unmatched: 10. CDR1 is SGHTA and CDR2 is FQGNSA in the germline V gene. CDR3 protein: CASSSYRGAEKLFF. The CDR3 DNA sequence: TGTGCCAGCAGCTCGTACAGGGGAGCGGAGAAACTGTTTTTT.

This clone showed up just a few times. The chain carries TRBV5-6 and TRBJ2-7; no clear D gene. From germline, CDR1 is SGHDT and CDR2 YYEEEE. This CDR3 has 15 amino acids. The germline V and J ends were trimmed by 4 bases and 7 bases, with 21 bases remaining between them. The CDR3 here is CASSGLAEANPEQYF. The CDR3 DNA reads TGTGCCAGCAGCGGTTTAGCTGAGGCGAACCCGGAGCAGTACTTC.

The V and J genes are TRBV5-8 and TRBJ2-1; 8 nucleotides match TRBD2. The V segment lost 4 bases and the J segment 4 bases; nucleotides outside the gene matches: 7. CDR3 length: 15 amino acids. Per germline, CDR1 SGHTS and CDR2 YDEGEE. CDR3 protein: CASSPWTSPYNEQFF. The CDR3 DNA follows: TGTGCCAGCAGCCCCTGGACTAGCCCGTACAATGAGCAGTTCTTC.

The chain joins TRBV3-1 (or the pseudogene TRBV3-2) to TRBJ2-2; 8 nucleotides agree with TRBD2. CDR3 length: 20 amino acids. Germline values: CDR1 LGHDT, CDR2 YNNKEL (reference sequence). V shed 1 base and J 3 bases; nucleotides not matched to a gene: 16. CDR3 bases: TGTGCCAGCAGCCAAGGCGGAACTAGCGGAATCCAACCTTACACCGGGGAGCTGTTTTTT. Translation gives CASSQGGTSGIQPYTGELFF.

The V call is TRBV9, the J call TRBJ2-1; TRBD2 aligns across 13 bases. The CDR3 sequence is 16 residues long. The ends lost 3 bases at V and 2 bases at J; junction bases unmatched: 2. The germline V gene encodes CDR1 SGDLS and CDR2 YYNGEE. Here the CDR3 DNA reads TGTGCCAGCAGCGCTGGACTAGCGGGAGCCTACAATGAGCAGTTCTTC. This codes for CASSAGLAGAYNEQFF.

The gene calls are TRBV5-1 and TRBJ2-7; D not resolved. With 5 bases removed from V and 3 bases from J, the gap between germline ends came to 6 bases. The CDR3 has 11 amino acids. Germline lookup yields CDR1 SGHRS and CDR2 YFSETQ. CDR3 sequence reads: CASRTNYEQYF. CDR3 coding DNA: TGCGCCAGCAGGACAAACTACGAGCAGTACTTC.

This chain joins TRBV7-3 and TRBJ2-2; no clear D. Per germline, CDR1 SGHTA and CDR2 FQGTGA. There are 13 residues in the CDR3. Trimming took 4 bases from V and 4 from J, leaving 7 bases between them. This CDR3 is CASSSDSTGELFF. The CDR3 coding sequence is TGTGCCAGCAGCTCTGATAGCACCGGGGAGCTGTTTTTT.

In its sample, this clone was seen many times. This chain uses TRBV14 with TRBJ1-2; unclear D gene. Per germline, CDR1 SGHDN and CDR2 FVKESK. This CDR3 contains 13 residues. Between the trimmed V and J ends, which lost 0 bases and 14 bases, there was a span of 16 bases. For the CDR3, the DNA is TGTGCCAGCAGCCAAGATATGGGAGCGGAGTGGACCTTC. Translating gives CASSQDMGAEWTF.

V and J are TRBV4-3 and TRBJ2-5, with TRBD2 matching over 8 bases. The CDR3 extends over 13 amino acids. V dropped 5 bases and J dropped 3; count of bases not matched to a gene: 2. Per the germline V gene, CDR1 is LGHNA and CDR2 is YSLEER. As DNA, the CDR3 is TGCGCCAGCAGCTTGGGACTAGAAGAGACCCAGTACTTC. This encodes CASSLGLEETQYF.

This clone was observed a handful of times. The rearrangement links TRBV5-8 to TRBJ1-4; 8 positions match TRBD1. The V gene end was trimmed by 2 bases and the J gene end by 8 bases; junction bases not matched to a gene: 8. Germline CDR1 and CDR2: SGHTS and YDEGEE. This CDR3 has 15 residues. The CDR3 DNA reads TGTGCCAGCAGCTTAAGGGGACAGGCCGACGAAAAACTGTTTTTT. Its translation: CASSLRGQADEKLFF.

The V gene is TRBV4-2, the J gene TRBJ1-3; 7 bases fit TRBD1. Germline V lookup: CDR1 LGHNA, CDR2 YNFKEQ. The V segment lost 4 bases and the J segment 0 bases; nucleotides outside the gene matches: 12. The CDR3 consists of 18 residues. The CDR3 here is CASSLRDRYWSSGNTIYF. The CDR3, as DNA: TGTGCCAGCAGCCTCCGGGACAGATATTGGAGCTCTGGAAACACCATATATTTT.

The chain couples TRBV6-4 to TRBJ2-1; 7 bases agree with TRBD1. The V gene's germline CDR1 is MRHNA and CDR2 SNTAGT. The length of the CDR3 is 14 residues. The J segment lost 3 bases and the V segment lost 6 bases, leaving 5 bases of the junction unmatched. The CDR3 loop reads CASSRGQNYNEQFF. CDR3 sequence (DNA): TGTGCCAGCAGCCGGGGACAGAACTACAATGAGCAGTTCTTC.

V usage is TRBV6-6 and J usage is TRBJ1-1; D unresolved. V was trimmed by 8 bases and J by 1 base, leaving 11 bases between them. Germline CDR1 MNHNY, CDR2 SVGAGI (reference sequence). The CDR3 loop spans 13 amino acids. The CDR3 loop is CASRREWNTEAFF. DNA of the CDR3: TGTGCCAGCCGGAGGGAGTGGAACACTGAAGCTTTCTTT.

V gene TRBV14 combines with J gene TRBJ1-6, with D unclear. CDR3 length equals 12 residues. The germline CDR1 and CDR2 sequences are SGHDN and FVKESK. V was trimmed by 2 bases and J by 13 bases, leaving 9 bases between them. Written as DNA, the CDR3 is TGTGCCAGCAGCCAACCCCCTTCCCCCCTCCACTTT. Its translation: CASSQPPSPLHF.